The 5 T cell receptor beta chains below were found in one sample sequenced in a study of T cell repertoires in cytomegalovirus infection. TCRdb ran MiXCR on the reads and lists one entry per CDR3 protein. The profile shows under 600,000 distinct CDR3 sequences, approximately 16% of them singletons. Sequences were obtained from CD8+ T cells from PBMCs. These receptors all stem from a human donor in good health (CMV status not recorded). Some clones in this sample may be carry-over from other donors' samples.

This chain joins TRBV6-5 and TRBJ2-3; possibly TRBD1 for D (5 bases). Trimming shortened V by 6 bases and J by 8 bases, and 12 bases separated the two germline ends. The CDR3 covers 12 residues. The germline V gene has CDR1 MNHEY and CDR2 SVGAGI. The CDR3 sequence is CASRPGPATQYF. DNA for the CDR3: TGTGCCAGCAGACCAGGGCCTGCTACGCAGTATTTT.

The chain joins TRBV27 to TRBJ2-1; D may be TRBD1 or TRBD2 (6 bases each). CDR3 length: 16 amino acids. V was pared by 5 bases and J by 3 bases, with 17 bases between. From germline, CDR1 is MNHEY and CDR2 SMNVEV (reference sequence). The CDR3 reads CASSPRGRFLYNEQFF. The CDR3 nucleotides read TGTGCCAGCAGTCCCCGGGGGCGTTTCCTCTACAATGAGCAGTTCTTC.

This clonotype was observed many times. The genes are TRBV7-8 and TRBJ2-1; 9 nucleotides agree with TRBD2. V trimming: 1 base; J trimming: 8 bases; junction bases outside the gene matches: 6. CDR1 SGHVS and CDR2 FQNEAQ come from the germline V gene. The CDR3 spans 15 residues. This chain's CDR3 is CASSLVAGENYEQFF. CDR3 nucleotide sequence: TGTGCCAGCAGCTTAGTAGCGGGGGAAAATTATGAGCAGTTCTTC.

This clonotype was seen only a few times. This sequence joins TRBV28 and TRBJ1-2; D might be TRBD1 (5 bases). V lost 2 bases to trimming and J lost 8 bases, with 18 bases between them. Germline V CDR1 and CDR2: MDHEN, SYDVKM. There are 15 residues in the CDR3. CDR3 sequence (DNA): TGTGCCAGCAGTTTAGGGGGTGGGGGGGGAAACGGCTACACCTTC. It yields the protein CASSLGGGGGNGYTF.

Ten or more counts support this clonotype. The V and J genes are TRBV7-8 and TRBJ1-2, with 9 bases fitting TRBD1. This CDR3 spans 18 amino acids. V lost 5 bases to trimming and J lost 0 bases; unmatched junction nucleotides: 13. Germline V lookup: CDR1 SGHVS, CDR2 FQNEAQ. DNA of the CDR3: TGTGCCAGCAGCCCTCGGACAGGGGCGGAAGTAGCTAACTATGGCTACACCTTC. Protein: CASSPRTGAEVANYGYTF.